Below, 6 T cell receptor beta chains from the same sample are listed, as sequenced in a study of CD8 T cells in ankylosing spondylitis. TCRdb re-derived calls from the 5' RACE reads in MiXCR, one entry per CDR3 protein. The top ten clones hold 4.3% of a sample with more than 150,000 distinct CDR3 sequences, 18% of them seen once. The sample consisted of blood, either unsorted or a sorted T cell fraction (not recorded which). The receptors were gathered from a male donor aged 10-29 years with ankylosing spondylitis or in good health (not recorded which).

The rearrangement uses TRBV29-1 and TRBJ2-7; D is ambiguous. The CDR3 has 13 amino acids. Trimming pared 4 bases from V and 0 bases from J, leaving 10 bases between. The germline V gene has CDR1 SQVTM and CDR2 ANQGSEA. The CDR3 DNA reads TGCAGCGTTGTAGGGCGGCACTCCTACGAGCAGTACTTC. This sequence encodes CSVVGRHSYEQYF.

This clonotype appeared many times. The chain couples TRBV6-6 to TRBJ1-1; TRBD1 might be the D (5 bases). V shed 5 bases and J shed 4 bases, with 11 bases lying between them. Looked up from germline, CDR1 is MNHNY and CDR2 is SVGAGI (reference sequence). The CDR3 has 13 residues. The CDR3 region has the DNA TGTGCCAGCAGTCCACCCGGGACCACTGAAGCTTTCTTT. It is translated as CASSPPGTTEAFF.

This clonotype was seen many times. This chain links TRBV2 with TRBJ2-7; the D is unclear. V lost 1 base and J lost 4, with 8 bases in between. Germline CDR1 SNHLY, CDR2 FYNNEI. The CDR3 extends over 13 amino acids. CDR3 nucleotide sequence: TGTGCCAGCAGTGAAGGCCCCGGGTACGAGCAGTACGTC. This translates into CASSEGPGYEQYV.

This clonotype was detected ten times or more. The V gene is TRBV27, the J gene TRBJ2-7; 12 bases are shared with TRBD2. The CDR3 runs 17 residues. Trimming removed 4 bases from V and 0 bases from J; junction bases left unmatched: 7. Germline V gene data show CDR1 as MNHEY and CDR2 as SMNVEV (reference sequence). The CDR3 region has the DNA TGTGCCAGCAGTTCCCCAGGACTAGCGGGGAGCTCCTACGAGCAGTACGTC. Translating it yields CASSSPGLAGSSYEQYV.

This clonotype was seen at least ten times. The CDR3: CASSISGQGAGNEQFF. The CDR3 nucleotides are TGTGCCAGTAGTATATCCGGACAGGGGGCTGGGAATGAGCAGTTCTTC. The chain employs TRBV19 and TRBJ2-1; 11 bases are a match to TRBD1. V lost 2 bases, J lost 7 bases, and 7 bases stayed unmatched. Per the germline V gene, CDR1 is LNHDA and CDR2 is SQIVND (reference sequence). There are 16 residues in the CDR3.

In its sample, this clonotype was seen many times. In DNA form, the CDR3 reads TGTGCCAGCAGTTTATACCAGAGGGAGAAGCATTTT. This codes for CASSLYQREKHF. The chain has TRBV12-3 or TRBV12-4 and TRBJ1-5; D not resolved. V was pared by 2 bases and J by 14 bases, with 13 bases between. CDR3 length equals 12 residues.